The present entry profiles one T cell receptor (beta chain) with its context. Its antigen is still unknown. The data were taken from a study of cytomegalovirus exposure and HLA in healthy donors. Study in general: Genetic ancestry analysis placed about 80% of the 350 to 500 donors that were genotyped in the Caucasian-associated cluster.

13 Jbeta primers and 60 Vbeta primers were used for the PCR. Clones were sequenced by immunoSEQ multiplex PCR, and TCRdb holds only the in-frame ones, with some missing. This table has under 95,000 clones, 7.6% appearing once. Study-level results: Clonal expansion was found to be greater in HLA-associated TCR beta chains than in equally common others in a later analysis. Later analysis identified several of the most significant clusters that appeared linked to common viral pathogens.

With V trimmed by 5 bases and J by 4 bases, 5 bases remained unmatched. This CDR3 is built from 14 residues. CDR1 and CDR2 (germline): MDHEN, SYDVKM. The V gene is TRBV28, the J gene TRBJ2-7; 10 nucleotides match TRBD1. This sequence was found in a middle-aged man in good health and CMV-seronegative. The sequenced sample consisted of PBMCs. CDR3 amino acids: CASSLGQGGYEQYF. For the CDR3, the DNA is TGTGCCAGCAGTCTCGGACAGGGGGGGTACGAGCAGTACTTC.